This TCR beta chain was profiled in a study of beta chain features in type 1 diabetes. Findings and limits, study-wide: Although PCR might favor shorter templates, it would do so equally in patients and controls. VDJ junctions in type 1 diabetes patients carried more deletions and fewer insertions.

What was sequenced were expressed TCRB transcripts, since all of the isolated RNA had been reverse transcribed. The protocol was immunoSEQ multiplex PCR, while the TCRdb copy is restricted to in-frame clones and leaves out a portion. In the table there are around 300,000 clones, approximately 8.1% of which are singletons. Over 95% purity was reached by all sorted populations. This clone turned up a few times. Antigen specificity is unknown. CDR1 and CDR2 (germline): SGHRS, YFSETQ. This CDR3 comprises 14 residues. With 5 bases removed from V and 5 bases from J, the gap between germline ends came to 16 bases.

The sequence was collected from a woman between 18 and 29 years old in good health. The specimen was central memory CD4+ T cells from blood. This sequence joins TRBV5-1 and TRBJ1-2, with D uncertain. The CDR3 reads CASRAGQALYGYTF. CDR3 nucleotide sequence: TGCGCCAGCAGGGCCGGCCAAGCGCTATATGGCTACACCTTC.